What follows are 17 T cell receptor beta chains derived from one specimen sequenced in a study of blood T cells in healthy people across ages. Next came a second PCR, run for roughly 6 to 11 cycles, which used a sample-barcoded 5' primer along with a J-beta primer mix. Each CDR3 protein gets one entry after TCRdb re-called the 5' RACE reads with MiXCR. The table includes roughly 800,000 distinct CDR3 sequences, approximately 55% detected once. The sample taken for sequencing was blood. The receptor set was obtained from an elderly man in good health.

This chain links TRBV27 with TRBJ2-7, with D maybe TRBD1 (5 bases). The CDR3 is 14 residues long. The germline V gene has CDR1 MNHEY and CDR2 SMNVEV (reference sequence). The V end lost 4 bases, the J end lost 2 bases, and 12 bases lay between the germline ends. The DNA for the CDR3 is TGTGCCAGCAGTTCCCGACAGAGCACCTACGAGCAGTACTTC. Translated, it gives CASSSRQSTYEQYF.

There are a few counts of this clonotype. CDR3 residues: CASSFRQGTAEAFF. CDR3 DNA: TGTGCCAGCAGTTTTCGACAGGGGACCGCTGAAGCTTTCTTT. J is TRBJ1-1 and V is TRBV6-2 or TRBV6-3; 8 bases match TRBD1. Per the germline V gene, CDR1 is MNHEY and CDR2 is SVGEGT. Trimming at V came to 4 bases and at J to 6 bases, leaving 7 bases not matched to a gene. The CDR3 sequence is 14 residues long.

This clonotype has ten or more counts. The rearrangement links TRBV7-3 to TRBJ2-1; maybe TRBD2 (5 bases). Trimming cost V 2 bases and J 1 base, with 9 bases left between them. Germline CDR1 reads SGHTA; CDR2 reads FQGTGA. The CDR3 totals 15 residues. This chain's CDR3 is CASSLGLASYNEQFF. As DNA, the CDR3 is TGTGCCAGCAGCTTAGGGCTAGCTTCCTACAATGAGCAGTTCTTC.

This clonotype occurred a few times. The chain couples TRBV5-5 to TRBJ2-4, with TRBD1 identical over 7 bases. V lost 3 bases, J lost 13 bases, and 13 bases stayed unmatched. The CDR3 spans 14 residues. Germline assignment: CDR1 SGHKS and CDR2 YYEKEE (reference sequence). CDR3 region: CASSSGQLMWEQYF. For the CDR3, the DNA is TGTGCCAGCAGCTCGGGACAGCTGATGTGGGAGCAGTACTTC.

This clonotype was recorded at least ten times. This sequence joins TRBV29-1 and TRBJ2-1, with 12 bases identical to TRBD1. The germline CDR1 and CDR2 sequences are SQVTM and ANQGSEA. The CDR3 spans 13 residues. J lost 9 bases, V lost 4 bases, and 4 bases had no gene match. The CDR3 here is CSVGDRGQGEQFF. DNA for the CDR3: TGCAGCGTTGGGGACAGGGGGCAGGGTGAGCAGTTCTTC.

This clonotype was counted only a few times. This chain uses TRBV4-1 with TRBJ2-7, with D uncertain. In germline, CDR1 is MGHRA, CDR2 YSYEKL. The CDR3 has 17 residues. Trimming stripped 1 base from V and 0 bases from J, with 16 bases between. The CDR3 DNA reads TGCGCCAGCAGCCAAGTTCTTTTGGACGGTAGCTCCTACGAGCAGTACTTC. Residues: CASSQVLLDGSSYEQYF.

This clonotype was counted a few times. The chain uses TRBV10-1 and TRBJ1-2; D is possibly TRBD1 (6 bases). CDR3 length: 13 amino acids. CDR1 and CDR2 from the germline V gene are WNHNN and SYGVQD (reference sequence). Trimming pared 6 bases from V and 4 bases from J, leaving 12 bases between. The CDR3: CASSADSAYGYTF. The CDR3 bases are TGCGCCAGCAGCGCGGACAGTGCCTATGGCTACACCTTC.

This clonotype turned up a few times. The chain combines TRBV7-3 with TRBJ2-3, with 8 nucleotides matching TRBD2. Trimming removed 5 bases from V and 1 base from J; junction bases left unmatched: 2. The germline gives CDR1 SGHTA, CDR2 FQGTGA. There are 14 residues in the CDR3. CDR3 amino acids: CASSAGLGTDTQYF. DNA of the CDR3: TGTGCCAGCAGCGCGGGACTAGGCACAGATACGCAGTATTTT.

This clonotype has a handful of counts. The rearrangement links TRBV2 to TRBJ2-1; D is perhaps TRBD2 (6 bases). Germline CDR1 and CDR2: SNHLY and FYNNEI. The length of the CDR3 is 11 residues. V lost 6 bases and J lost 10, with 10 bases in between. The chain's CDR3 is CASRSRGEQFF. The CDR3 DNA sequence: TGTGCCAGCAGGTCCCGGGGGGAGCAGTTCTTC.

Here the CDR3 reads CASRLAGGRYEQYF. The CDR3 region has the DNA TGTGCCAGCAGACTAGCGGGAGGCCGCTACGAGCAGTACTTC. The rearrangement uses TRBV27 and TRBJ2-7, with TRBD2 matching over 12 bases. The CDR3 contains 14 residues. J was trimmed by 3 bases and V by 6 bases; bases with no gene match: 3. Germline V gives CDR1 MNHEY, CDR2 SMNVEV (reference sequence).

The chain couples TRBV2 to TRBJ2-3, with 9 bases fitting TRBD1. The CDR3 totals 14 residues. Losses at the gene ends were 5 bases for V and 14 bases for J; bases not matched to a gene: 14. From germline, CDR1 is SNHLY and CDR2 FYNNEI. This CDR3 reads CASSQQGADRYAYF. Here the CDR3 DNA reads TGTGCCAGCAGTCAACAGGGGGCGGACAGATACGCGTATTTT. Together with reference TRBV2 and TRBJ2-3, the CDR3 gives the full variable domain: EPEVTQTPSHQVTQMGQEVILRCVPISNHLYFYWYRQILGQKVEFLVSFYNNEISEKSEIFDDQFSVERPDGSNFTLKIRSTKLEDSAMYFCASSQQGADRYAYFGPGTRLTVL.

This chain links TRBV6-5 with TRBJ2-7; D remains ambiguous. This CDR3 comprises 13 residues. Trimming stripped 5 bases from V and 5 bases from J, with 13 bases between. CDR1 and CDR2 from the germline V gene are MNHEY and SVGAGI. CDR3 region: CASSDLQRDEQYF. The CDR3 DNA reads TGTGCCAGCAGTGACTTACAGCGCGACGAGCAGTACTTC.

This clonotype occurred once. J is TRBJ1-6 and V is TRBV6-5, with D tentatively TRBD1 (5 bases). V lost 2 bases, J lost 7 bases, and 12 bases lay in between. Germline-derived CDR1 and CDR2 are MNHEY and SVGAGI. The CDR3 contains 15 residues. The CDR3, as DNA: TGTGCCAGCAGTTACCTCGGCGGGGCGAATTCACCCCTCCACTTT. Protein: CASSYLGGANSPLHF.

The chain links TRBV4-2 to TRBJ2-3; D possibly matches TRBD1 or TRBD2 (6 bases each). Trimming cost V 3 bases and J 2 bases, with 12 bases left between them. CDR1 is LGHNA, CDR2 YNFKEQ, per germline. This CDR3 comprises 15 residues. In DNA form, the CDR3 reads TGTGCCAGCAGCCAGGGGGGCCGTGACACAGATACGCAGTATTTT. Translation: CASSQGGRDTDTQYF.

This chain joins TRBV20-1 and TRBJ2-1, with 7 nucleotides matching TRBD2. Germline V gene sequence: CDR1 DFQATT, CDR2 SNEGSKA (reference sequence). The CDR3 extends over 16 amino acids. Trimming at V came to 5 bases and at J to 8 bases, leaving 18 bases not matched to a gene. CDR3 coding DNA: TGCAGTGCTCGTCGGAGCGGGAACAGAATAGTAGATGAGCAGTTCTTC. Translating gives CSARRSGNRIVDEQFF.

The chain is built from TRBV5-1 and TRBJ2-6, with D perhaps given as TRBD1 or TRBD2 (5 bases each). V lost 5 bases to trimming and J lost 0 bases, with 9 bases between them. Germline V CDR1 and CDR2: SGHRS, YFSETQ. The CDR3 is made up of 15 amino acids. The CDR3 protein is CASRGESSGANVLTF. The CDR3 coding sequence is TGCGCCAGCAGGGGGGAGAGCTCTGGGGCCAACGTCCTGACTTTC.

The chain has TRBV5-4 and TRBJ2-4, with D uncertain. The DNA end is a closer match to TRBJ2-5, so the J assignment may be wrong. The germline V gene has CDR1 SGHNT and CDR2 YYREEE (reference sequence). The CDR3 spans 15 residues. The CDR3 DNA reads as TGTGCCAGCAGCTTCGGGCCAGCCGGTAAAGAGACCCAGTACTTC. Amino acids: CASSFGPAGKETQYF.